This TCR beta chain was profiled in a study of blood T cell repertoires in COVID-19. At the level of the study: Acute and convalescent COVID-19 specimens originated in the United States, Italy and Spain. PBMCs, B-cell-depleted T cells, or T cells were the source of the cDNA or gDNA that made up the material.

In assigning cohorts, the study relied on participant-reported clinical history. The recovered donors of Cohort 3 showed two negative PCRs, clearance, or symptom resolution. Generated by immunoSEQ multiplex PCR, the TCRdb table keeps only in-frame clones and is missing some. The sample lists 400,000 to 500,000 clones, 88% occurring once. The V end was cut by 3 bases, the J end by 5 bases, with 10 bases between. Germline-derived CDR1 and CDR2 are LGHNA and YSLEER. This CDR3 contains 14 residues. Sample: PBMCs or T cells enriched from blood (not recorded which). This clonotype was sampled from a woman aged 40-49 years who had recovered from COVID-19. The chain recombines TRBV4-3 with TRBJ1-4, with D perhaps TRBD1 (6 bases). The CDR3 DNA reads TGCGCCAGCAGCCACCAGGGGCCAAATGAAAAACTGTTTTTT. This translates into CASSHQGPNEKLFF.